This is a list of T cell receptor beta chains from one sample in a study of T-cell memory formation after mild COVID-19. From the 5' RACE reads, TCRdb called clonotypes with MiXCR, one entry per CDR3 protein. The table has tens of thousands of distinct CDR3 sequences, 5.5% to 8.5% seen once. The sequencing sample was made of PBMCs or a T cell subset sorted from them (not recorded which). All receptors come from an adult who had mild COVID-19 (a few samples of this study predate the infection). Cell type and time point are not known. Both conserved end residues are part of each CDR3. A D gene is named only where the DNA matches it firmly. Only some rows state a clone size, as once, few, many or a class for expanded clones.

clone size: -
V gene: TRBV6-5
J gene: TRBJ2-3
D gene: TRBD2
CDR3 protein: CASRPVAGDVPSGTQYF
CDR3 DNA: TGTGCCAGCAGGCCCGTAGCGGGAGATGTCCCGTCGGGTACGCAGTATTTT

clone size: many
V gene: TRBV4-1
J gene: TRBJ1-6
D gene: -
CDR3 protein: CASSQGGSNSPLHF
CDR3 DNA: TGCGCCAGCAGCCAAGGGGGAAGTAATTCACCCCTCCACTTT

clone size: few
V gene: TRBV9
J gene: TRBJ2-2
D gene: -
CDR3 protein: CASSVEGRESGELFF
CDR3 DNA: TGTGCCAGCAGCGTAGAGGGCAGGGAGTCCGGGGAGCTGTTTTTT

clone size: -
V gene: TRBV27
J gene: TRBJ1-6
D gene: -
CDR3 protein: CASRQSSYNSPLHF
CDR3 DNA: TGTGCCAGCAGGCAGAGCTCCTATAATTCACCCCTCCACTTT

clone size: many
V gene: TRBV12-3/TRBV12-4
J gene: TRBJ2-7
D gene: -
CDR3 protein: CASSQTSGPYEQYF
CDR3 DNA: TGTGCCAGCAGCCAGACGTCGGGCCCGTACGAGCAGTACTTC

clone size: many
V gene: TRBV27
J gene: TRBJ1-2
D gene: -
CDR3 protein: CASSKGAVDYGYTF
CDR3 DNA: TGTGCCAGCAGTAAGGGAGCGGTGGACTATGGCTACACCTTC

clone size: -
V gene: TRBV7-6
J gene: TRBJ1-3
D gene: -
CDR3 protein: CASSLDPSSGNTIYF
CDR3 DNA: TGTGCCAGCAGCTTAGACCCGAGCTCTGGAAACACCATATATTTT

clone size: few
V gene: TRBV7-6
J gene: TRBJ1-2
D gene: TRBD1
CDR3 protein: CASSPEQGARGYGYTF
CDR3 DNA: TGTGCCAGCAGCCCGGAACAGGGGGCGCGCGGCTATGGCTACACCTTC

clone size: few
V gene: TRBV19
J gene: TRBJ1-3
D gene: -
CDR3 protein: CASRQGPTSGNTIYF
CDR3 DNA: TGTGCCAGTCGTCAGGGACCTACCTCTGGAAACACCATATATTTT

clone size: many
V gene: TRBV7-2
J gene: TRBJ1-2
D gene: TRBD1
CDR3 protein: CASTKTRDRGEGYTF
CDR3 DNA: TGTGCCAGCACCAAGACCCGGGACAGAGGGGAAGGCTACACCTTC

clone size: -
V gene: TRBV6-5
J gene: TRBJ2-7
D gene: -
CDR3 protein: CASSYSGVEQYF
CDR3 DNA: TGTGCCAGCAGTTACTCGGGGGTTGAGCAGTACTTC

clone size: few
V gene: TRBV3-1
J gene: TRBJ1-2
D gene: -
CDR3 protein: CASSHLRRDYTF
CDR3 DNA: TGTGCCAGCAGCCATCTCCGGAGGGACTACACCTTC

clone size: -
V gene: TRBV6-1
J gene: TRBJ2-3
D gene: -
CDR3 protein: CASRDLGLRISDTQYF
CDR3 DNA: TGTGCCAGCAGAGATCTAGGACTTAGAATTTCAGATACGCAGTATTTT

clone size: many
V gene: TRBV3-1
J gene: TRBJ2-7
D gene: TRBD2
CDR3 protein: CASSLAGVSYEQYF
CDR3 DNA: TGTGCCAGCAGCCTAGCGGGGGTCTCCTACGAGCAGTACTTC

clone size: many
V gene: TRBV7-2
J gene: TRBJ2-1
D gene: TRBD2
CDR3 protein: CASSLSSGRRNEQFF
CDR3 DNA: TGTGCCAGCAGCTTATCTAGCGGGAGGAGAAATGAGCAGTTCTTC

clone size: few
V gene: TRBV6-1
J gene: TRBJ2-7
D gene: -
CDR3 protein: CASRPGNYEQYF
CDR3 DNA: TGTGCCAGCAGACCAGGGAACTACGAGCAGTACTTC

clone size: many
V gene: TRBV12-3/TRBV12-4
J gene: TRBJ2-1
D gene: -
CDR3 protein: CASSADRNNEQFF
CDR3 DNA: TGTGCCAGCAGTGCCGACAGGAACAATGAGCAGTTCTTC

clone size: many
V gene: TRBV18
J gene: TRBJ2-3
D gene: -
CDR3 protein: CASSHGSPTDTQYF
CDR3 DNA: TGTGCCAGCTCACACGGGAGTCCCACAGATACGCAGTATTTT

clone size: many
V gene: TRBV7-2
J gene: TRBJ2-1
D gene: -
CDR3 protein: CASSLGYSYNEQFF
CDR3 DNA: TGTGCCAGCAGCTTAGGGTATAGCTACAATGAGCAGTTCTTC

clone size: many
V gene: TRBV5-1
J gene: TRBJ2-5
D gene: -
CDR3 protein: CASSLGTTSYQETQYF
CDR3 DNA: TGCGCCAGCAGCTTAGGGACCACCTCGTACCAAGAGACCCAGTACTTC

clone size: few
V gene: TRBV6-1
J gene: TRBJ2-1
D gene: TRBD1
CDR3 protein: CASSEDRGQNEQFF
CDR3 DNA: TGTGCCAGCAGTGAAGACAGGGGTCAAAATGAGCAGTTCTTC

clone size: medium-sized
V gene: TRBV24-1
J gene: TRBJ2-1
D gene: -
CDR3 protein: CATSDGDSRHNEQFF
CDR3 DNA: TGTGCCACCAGTGATGGGGACTCCCGGCACAATGAGCAGTTCTTC

clone size: many
V gene: TRBV4-3
J gene: TRBJ2-4
D gene: -
CDR3 protein: CASSQDRGTDIQYF
CDR3 DNA: TGCGCCAGCAGCCAAGATCGCGGGACCGACATTCAGTACTTC

clone size: many
V gene: TRBV3-1
J gene: TRBJ2-7
D gene: TRBD1
CDR3 protein: CASSLGQGYEQYF
CDR3 DNA: TGTGCCAGCAGCCTAGGACAGGGCTACGAGCAGTACTTC

clone size: many
V gene: TRBV27
J gene: TRBJ2-1
D gene: -
CDR3 protein: CASSLLDSQGPYNEQFF
CDR3 DNA: TGTGCCAGCAGTTTATTGGACAGCCAAGGCCCCTACAATGAGCAGTTCTTC

clone size: -
V gene: TRBV5-4
J gene: TRBJ1-1
D gene: -
CDR3 protein: CASSLGGVGGTEAFF
CDR3 DNA: TGTGCCAGCAGCTTGGGAGGGGTCGGGGGCACTGAAGCTTTCTTT

clone size: many
V gene: TRBV19
J gene: TRBJ1-5
D gene: -
CDR3 protein: CASRPGDVGPQHF
CDR3 DNA: TGTGCCAGCCGACCCGGGGACGTAGGGCCCCAGCATTTT

clone size: many
V gene: TRBV7-2
J gene: TRBJ2-7
D gene: -
CDR3 protein: CASSLALVSPSGEQYF
CDR3 DNA: TGTGCCAGCAGCCTAGCACTAGTCTCCCCTTCGGGCGAGCAGTACTTC

clone size: -
V gene: TRBV2
J gene: TRBJ2-6
D gene: -
CDR3 protein: CASNGQPVSGANVLTF
CDR3 DNA: TGTGCCAGCAACGGACAACCCGTCTCTGGGGCCAACGTCCTGACTTTC

clone size: many
V gene: TRBV7-2
J gene: TRBJ2-5
D gene: -
CDR3 protein: CASSYMGSGETQYF
CDR3 DNA: TGTGCCAGCAGCTACATGGGGAGTGGCGAGACCCAGTACTTC

clone size: few
V gene: TRBV12-3/TRBV12-4
J gene: TRBJ2-2
D gene: TRBD2
CDR3 protein: CASRGTSGKRGTGELFF
CDR3 DNA: TGTGCCAGCAGGGGGACTAGCGGGAAGAGAGGGACCGGGGAGCTGTTTTTT